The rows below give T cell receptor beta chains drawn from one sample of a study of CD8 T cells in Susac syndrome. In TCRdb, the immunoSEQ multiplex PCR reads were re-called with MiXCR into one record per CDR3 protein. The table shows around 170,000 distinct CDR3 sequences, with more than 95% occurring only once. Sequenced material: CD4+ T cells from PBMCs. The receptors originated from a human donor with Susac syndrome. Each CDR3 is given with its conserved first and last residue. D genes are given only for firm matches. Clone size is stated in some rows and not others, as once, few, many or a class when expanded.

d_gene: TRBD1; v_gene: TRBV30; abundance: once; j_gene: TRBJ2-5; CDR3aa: CAWSGQGRETQYF; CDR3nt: TGTGCCTGGAGCGGACAGGGGAGAGAGACCCAGTACTTC
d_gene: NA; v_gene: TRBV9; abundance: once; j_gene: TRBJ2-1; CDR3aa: CASGKRPEVNEQFF; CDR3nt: TGTGCCAGCGGGAAAAGGCCCGAGGTGAATGAGCAGTTCTTC
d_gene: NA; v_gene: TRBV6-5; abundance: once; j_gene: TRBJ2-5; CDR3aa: CASSRMAEETQYF; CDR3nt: TGTGCCAGCAGTCGAATGGCAGAAGAGACCCAGTACTTC
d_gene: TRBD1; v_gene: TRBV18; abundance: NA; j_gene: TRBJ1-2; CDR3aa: CASSPTMSTGGYGYTF; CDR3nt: TGTGCCAGCTCACCAACAATGTCGACAGGGGGCTATGGCTACACCTTC
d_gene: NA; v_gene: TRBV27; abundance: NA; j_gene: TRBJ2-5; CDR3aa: CASWGRAGQETQYF; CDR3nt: TGTGCCAGCTGGGGAAGGGCCGGACAAGAGACCCAGTACTTC
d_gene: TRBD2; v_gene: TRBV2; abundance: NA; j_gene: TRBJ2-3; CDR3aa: CASGLAADTQYF; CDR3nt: TGTGCCAGCGGACTAGCGGCAGATACGCAGTATTTT
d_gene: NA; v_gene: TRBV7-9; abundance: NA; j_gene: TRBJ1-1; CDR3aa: CASSLGFMNTEAFF; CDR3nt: TGTGCCAGCAGCCTCGGTTTTATGAACACTGAAGCTTTCTTT
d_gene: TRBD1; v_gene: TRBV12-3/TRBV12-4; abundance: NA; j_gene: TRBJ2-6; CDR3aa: CASSSMTGSHSGANVLTF; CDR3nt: TGTGCCAGCAGTTCTATGACAGGGAGTCACTCTGGGGCCAACGTCCTGACTTTC
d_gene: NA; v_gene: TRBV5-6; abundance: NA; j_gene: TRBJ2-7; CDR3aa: CASSLDGNRYEQYF; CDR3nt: TGTGCCAGCAGCTTGGATGGGAATCGCTACGAGCAGTACTTC
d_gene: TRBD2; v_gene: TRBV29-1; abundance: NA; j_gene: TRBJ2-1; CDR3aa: CSVELGTSGGKDEQFF; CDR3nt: TGCAGCGTTGAATTAGGGACTAGCGGGGGTAAGGATGAGCAGTTCTTC
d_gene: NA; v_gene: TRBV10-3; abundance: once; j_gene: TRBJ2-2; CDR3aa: CAISESRTGELFF; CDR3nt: TGTGCCATCAGTGAGTCCCGGACCGGGGAGCTGTTTTTT
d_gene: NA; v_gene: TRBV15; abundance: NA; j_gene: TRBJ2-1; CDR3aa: CATSRDPNREQFF; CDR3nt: TGTGCCACCAGCAGGGATCCCAACAGGGAGCAGTTCTTC
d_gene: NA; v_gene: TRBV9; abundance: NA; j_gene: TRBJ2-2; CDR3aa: CASSVSSGGELFF; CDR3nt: TGTGCCAGCAGCGTTTCGTCTGGTGGGGAGCTGTTTTTT
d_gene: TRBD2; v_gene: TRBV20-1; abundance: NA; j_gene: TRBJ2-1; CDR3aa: CSAGLSGSGDEQFF; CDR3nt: TGCAGTGCTGGACTTAGCGGGAGTGGCGATGAGCAGTTCTTC
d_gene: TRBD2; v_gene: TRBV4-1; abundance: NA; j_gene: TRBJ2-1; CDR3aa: CASSQGVWEGFNEQFF; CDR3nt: TGCGCCAGCAGCCAGGGGGTCTGGGAGGGATTCAATGAGCAGTTCTTC
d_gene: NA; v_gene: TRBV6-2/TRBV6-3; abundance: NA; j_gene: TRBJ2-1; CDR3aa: CASSYSSGRTDWVQFF; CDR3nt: TGTGCCAGCAGTTACTCATCGGGGAGGACGGATTGGGTACAGTTCTTC
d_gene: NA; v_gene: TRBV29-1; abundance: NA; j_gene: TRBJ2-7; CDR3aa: CSVAIPGRTYEQYF; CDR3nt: TGCAGCGTTGCGATTCCCGGCAGAACCTACGAGCAGTACTTC
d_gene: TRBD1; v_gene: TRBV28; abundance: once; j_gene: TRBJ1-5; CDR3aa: CASRQGDRGRQPQHF; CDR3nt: TGTGCCAGCAGGCAAGGGGACAGGGGGCGTCAGCCCCAGCATTTT
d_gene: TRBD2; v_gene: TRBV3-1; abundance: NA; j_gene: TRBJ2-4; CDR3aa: CASSQARGGAANKNIQYF; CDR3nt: TGTGCCAGCAGCCAAGCACGGGGGGGGGCCGCCAACAAAAACATTCAGTACTTC
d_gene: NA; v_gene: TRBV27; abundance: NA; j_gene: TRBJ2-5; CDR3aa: CASSGHAKGTQYF; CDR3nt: TGTGCCAGCAGCGGACACGCCAAGGGGACCCAGTACTTC
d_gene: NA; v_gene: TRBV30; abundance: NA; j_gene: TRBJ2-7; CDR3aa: CAWSVWLAREQYF; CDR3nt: TGTGCCTGGAGTGTTTGGCTAGCGAGGGAGCAGTACTTC
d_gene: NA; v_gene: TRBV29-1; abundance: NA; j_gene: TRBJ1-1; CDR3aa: CSVSYLNTEAFF; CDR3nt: TGCAGCGTGAGCTATTTGAACACTGAAGCTTTCTTT
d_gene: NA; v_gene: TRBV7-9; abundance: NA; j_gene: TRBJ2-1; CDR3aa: CASSFRGQSSYNEQFF; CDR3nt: TGTGCCAGCAGCTTCCGGGGGCAGAGTTCCTACAATGAGCAGTTCTTC
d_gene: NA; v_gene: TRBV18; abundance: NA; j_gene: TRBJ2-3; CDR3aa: CASSPKGQSSVDTQYF; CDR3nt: TGTGCCAGCTCACCCAAAGGACAGTCCTCGGTGGATACGCAGTATTTT
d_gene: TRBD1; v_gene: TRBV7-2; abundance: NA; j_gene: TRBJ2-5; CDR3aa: CASSLVDRAYEETQYF; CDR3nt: TGTGCCAGCAGCTTAGTTGACAGGGCATATGAAGAGACCCAGTACTTC
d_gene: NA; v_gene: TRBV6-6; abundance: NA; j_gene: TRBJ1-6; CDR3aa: CASSRTPDSPLHF; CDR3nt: TGTGCCAGCAGCCGAACACCCGATTCACCCCTCCACTTT
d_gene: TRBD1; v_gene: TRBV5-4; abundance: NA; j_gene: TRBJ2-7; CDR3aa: CASSIGQESYEQYF; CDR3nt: TGTGCCAGCAGCATCGGACAGGAATCCTACGAGCAGTACTTC
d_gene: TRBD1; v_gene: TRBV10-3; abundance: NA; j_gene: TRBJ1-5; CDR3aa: CAISDGQGRQPQHF; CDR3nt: TGTGCCATCAGCGATGGACAGGGGAGACAGCCCCAGCATTTT
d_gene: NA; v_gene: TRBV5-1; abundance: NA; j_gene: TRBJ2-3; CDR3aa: CASSRQWASTDTQYF; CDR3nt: TGCGCCAGCAGCCGTCAATGGGCGAGCACAGATACGCAGTATTTT
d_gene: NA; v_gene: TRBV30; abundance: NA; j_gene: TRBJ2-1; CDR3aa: CAWGRVNNEQFF; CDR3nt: TGTGCCTGGGGCAGGGTTAACAATGAGCAGTTCTTC
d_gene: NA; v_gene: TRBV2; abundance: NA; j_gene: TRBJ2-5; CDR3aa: CASSGTAETQYF; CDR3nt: TGTGCCAGCAGTGGGACAGCTGAGACCCAGTACTTC
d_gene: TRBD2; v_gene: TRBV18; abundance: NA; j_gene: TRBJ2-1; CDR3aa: CASSTRETSGGFNEQFF; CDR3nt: TGTGCCAGCTCAACCCGCGAGACTAGCGGGGGTTTCAATGAGCAGTTCTTC
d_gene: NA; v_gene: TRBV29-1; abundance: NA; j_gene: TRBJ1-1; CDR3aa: CSVESGGATEAFF; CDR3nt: TGCAGCGTTGAATCTGGGGGTGCCACTGAAGCTTTCTTT
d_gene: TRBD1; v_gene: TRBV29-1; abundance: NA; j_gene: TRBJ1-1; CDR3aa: CSVLTDRENTEAFF; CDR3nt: TGCAGCGTCCTCACGGACAGGGAGAACACTGAAGCTTTCTTT
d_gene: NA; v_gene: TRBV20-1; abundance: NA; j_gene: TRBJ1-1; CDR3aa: CSARDRGVGAFF; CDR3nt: TGCAGTGCTAGAGATCGGGGGGTAGGAGCTTTCTTT
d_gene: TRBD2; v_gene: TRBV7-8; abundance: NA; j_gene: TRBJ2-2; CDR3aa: CASSPAGANTGELFF; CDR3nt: TGTGCCAGCAGCCCCGCGGGGGCGAACACCGGGGAGCTGTTTTTT
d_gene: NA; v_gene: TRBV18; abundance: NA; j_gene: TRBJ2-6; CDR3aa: CASSGVGLRPSSGANVLTF; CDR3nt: TGTGCCAGCTCAGGAGTGGGACTCCGACCTAGCTCTGGGGCCAACGTCCTGACTTTC
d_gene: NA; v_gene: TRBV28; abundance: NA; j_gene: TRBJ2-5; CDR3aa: CASTPRGAEETQYF; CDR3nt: TGTGCCAGCACCCCACGGGGGGCGGAGGAGACCCAGTACTTC
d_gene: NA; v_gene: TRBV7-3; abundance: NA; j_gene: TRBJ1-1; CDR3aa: CASSLQSRNTEAFF; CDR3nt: TGTGCCAGCAGCTTGCAGTCGCGGAACACTGAAGCTTTCTTT